Following are 28 T cell receptor beta chains from one sample sequenced in a study of identical twins. TCRdb independently ran MiXCR on the 5' RACE reads; one entry per CDR3 protein. Here the sample spans under 350,000 distinct CDR3 sequences, nearly 9.5% being singletons. The same sample was also used in a study of yellow fever vaccine responses in identical twins.

Material: CD8+ T cells sorted from blood. Receptors were obtained from a young woman in good health.

The rearrangement joins TRBV6-1 to TRBJ2-1, with 7 bases lining up with TRBD2. The V gene end was trimmed by 4 bases and the J gene end by 8 bases; junction bases not matched to a gene: 5. CDR3 length: 13 residues. Germline V gives CDR1 MNHNS, CDR2 SASEGT. The CDR3 is CASSVRGVDEQFF. CDR3 in DNA: TGTGCCAGCAGTGTTCGGGGGGTCGATGAGCAGTTCTTC.

The chain employs TRBV11-2 and TRBJ2-1; either TRBD1 or TRBD2 may supply D (5 bases each). Trimming stripped 6 bases from V and 3 bases from J, with 18 bases between. The germline V gene has CDR1 SGHAT and CDR2 FQNNGV. CDR3 length equals 16 residues. CDR3 loop: CASSSAGARGYNEQFF. The CDR3 DNA reads TGTGCCAGCAGTTCGGCCGGGGCGAGGGGCTACAATGAGCAGTTCTTC.

Written as DNA, the CDR3 is TGTGCCAGCAGCGTTAACCAAGAGACCCAGTACTTC. The encoded protein is CASSVNQETQYF. The chain uses TRBV9 and TRBJ2-5; D ambiguous. CDR3 size: 12 residues. V lost 2 bases, J lost 0 bases, and 2 bases lay in between. Germline CDR1 reads SGDLS; CDR2 reads YYNGEE.

The chain uses TRBV2 and TRBJ1-1; D possibly corresponds to TRBD1 (5 bases). The CDR3 sequence is 12 residues long. Looked up from germline, CDR1 is SNHLY and CDR2 is FYNNEI. Trimming removed 8 bases from V and 1 base from J, with 8 bases in between. CDR3 in amino acids: CASLGGNTEAFF. As DNA, the CDR3 is TGTGCCAGCCTTGGGGGGAACACTGAAGCTTTCTTT.

V is TRBV2 and J is TRBJ2-4; 9 nucleotides match TRBD2. J lost 1 base, V lost 2 bases, and 18 bases had no gene match. This CDR3 contains 21 residues. Looked up from germline, CDR1 is SNHLY and CDR2 is FYNNEI. The CDR3 bases are TGTGCCAGCAGTGAAAGGGCCCTAGAGCGGGGGGTTAAGCTGGCCAAAAACATTCAGTACTTC. This gives the protein CASSERALERGVKLAKNIQYF.

This clonotype was picked up many times. V usage is TRBV2 and J usage is TRBJ2-7; 11 nucleotides align to TRBD1. This CDR3 region has 12 residues. Germline values: CDR1 SNHLY, CDR2 FYNNEI. The V and J ends lost 7 bases and 11 bases, in that order; junction bases with no gene match: 7. The CDR3 loop reads CASILRDRGEYF. For the CDR3, the DNA is TGTGCCAGCATTCTCCGGGACAGGGGGGAGTACTTC.

V and J are TRBV20-1 and TRBJ2-2, with 11 bases identical to TRBD2. V dropped 1 base and J dropped 4; count of bases not matched to a gene: 5. CDR1 is DFQATT and CDR2 is SNEGSKA in the germline V gene (reference sequence). This CDR3 has 16 amino acids. The CDR3: CSARVAGGPGTGELFF. CDR3 sequence (DNA): TGCAGTGCTAGAGTAGCGGGAGGGCCCGGCACCGGGGAGCTGTTTTTT.

The chain joins TRBV28 to TRBJ2-7; 8 nucleotides align to TRBD2. Trimming took 3 bases from V and 2 from J; bases not matched to a gene: 6. CDR1 is MDHEN, CDR2 SYDVKM, per germline. The CDR3 has 15 amino acids. The CDR3 is CASSLKLAGTYEQYF. The CDR3 DNA reads TGTGCCAGCAGTTTGAAATTAGCGGGAACCTACGAGCAGTACTTC.

This rearrangement joins TRBV27 to TRBJ2-7; a weak D match, TRBD1 (9 bases). Germline V gene lookup returns CDR1 MNHEY and CDR2 SMNVEV (reference sequence). The CDR3 spans 17 residues. V was shortened by 5 bases and J by 4 bases, with 24 bases between the two germline ends. The CDR3 protein is CASSGTGRSGSLYEQYF. The CDR3 nucleotides read TGTGCCAGCAGTGGGACAGGGAGAAGCGGGAGCTTGTACGAGCAGTACTTC.

This clonotype has a single count. The rearrangement links TRBV10-2 to TRBJ2-3; 15 nucleotides match TRBD2. The CDR3 runs 16 residues. V shed 7 bases and J 0 bases; nucleotides not matched to a gene: 2. Germline lookup yields CDR1 WSHSY and CDR2 SAAADI. Written as DNA, the CDR3 is TGCGCCAGCACTGGACTAGCGGGAGGGAGCACAGATACGCAGTATTTT. It translates to CASTGLAGGSTDTQYF.

This chain joins TRBV29-1 and TRBJ2-3; possible D gene TRBD1, 6 bases. The CDR3 sequence is 15 residues long. Trimming shortened V by 0 bases and J by 2 bases, and 12 bases separated the two germline ends. Germline CDR1 reads SQVTM; CDR2 reads ANQGSEA. CDR3 nucleotide sequence: TGCAGCGTTGAAGATCCCAGGGACATCACAGATACGCAGTATTTT. Encoded protein: CSVEDPRDITDTQYF.

This clonotype was observed many times. This chain uses TRBV12-3 or TRBV12-4 with TRBJ2-1, with 11 positions matching TRBD1. Germline trimming cut 6 bases from V and 6 bases from J; bases unmatched to any gene: 7. The CDR3 sequence is 15 residues long. CDR3 nucleotides: TGTGCCAGCAGCGGGGGACAGGGGGATATCAATGAGCAGTTCTTC. As protein: CASSGGQGDINEQFF.

This clonotype was detected ten times or more. The chain recombines TRBV4-1 with TRBJ2-7; TRBD1 is a possible D gene (6 bases). V was pared by 1 base and J by 2 bases, with 12 bases between. Germline CDR1 is MGHRA and CDR2 is YSYEKL. The CDR3 extends over 15 amino acids. In DNA form, the CDR3 reads TGCGCCAGCAGCCAAGTGCTAGGGGGACCCTACGAGCAGTACTTC. As protein: CASSQVLGGPYEQYF.

This chain links TRBV20-1 with TRBJ1-5; D perhaps matches TRBD1 (5 bases). This CDR3 has 13 residues. Germline V gene sequence: CDR1 DFQATT, CDR2 SNEGSKA (reference sequence). V dropped 4 bases and J dropped 7 bases, with 14 bases sitting between them. The CDR3 bases are TGCAGTGCTAAATCGACAGCGGGACAGCCCCAGCATTTT. Protein sequence: CSAKSTAGQPQHF.

Comment on this clonotype: Germline is not matched at one junction end, which may reflect a read error. The J gene is TRBJ2-7, the V gene TRBV12-3 or TRBV12-4; the D is unclear. The CDR3 spans 12 residues. The CDR3 coding sequence is TGTGCCAGCAGTTCTCTATCCTACGGGCAGTACTTC. Translating it yields CASSSLSYGQYF.

Only a few counts were recorded for this clonotype. The rearrangement links TRBV20-1 to TRBJ2-2, with 10 bases identical to TRBD1. This CDR3 is 16 amino acids long. Losses at the gene ends were 6 bases for V and 3 bases for J; bases not matched to a gene: 10. From germline, CDR1 is DFQATT and CDR2 SNEGSKA (reference sequence). The CDR3 region has the DNA TGCAGTGCACGCCTGATGGACAGGGGGGACACCGGGGAGCTGTTTTTT. It specifies CSARLMDRGDTGELFF.

The chain recombines TRBV7-6 with TRBJ2-1, with 7 bases that match TRBD2. The CDR3 runs to 17 residues. In germline, CDR1 is SGHVS, CDR2 FNYEAQ. V gave up 2 bases and J gave up 0 bases; unmatched junction bases: 7. CDR3 sequence reads: CASSLILAESSYNEQFF. CDR3 coding DNA: TGTGCCAGCAGCTTAATCCTAGCGGAAAGCTCCTACAATGAGCAGTTCTTC.

This clonotype was recorded many times. The genes are TRBV20-1 and TRBJ2-1, with TRBD2 as a possible D gene (7 bases). Per germline, CDR1 DFQATT and CDR2 SNEGSKA (reference sequence). This CDR3 comprises 16 residues. V dropped 1 base and J dropped 4 bases, with 17 bases sitting between them. This chain's CDR3 is CSARGPGGGSYNEQFF. The CDR3 coding sequence is TGCAGTGCTAGAGGGCCCGGGGGCGGGAGTTACAATGAGCAGTTCTTC.

This clonotype appeared a few times. The chain carries TRBV9 and TRBJ1-2, with D possibly matching TRBD1 (6 bases). CDR3 length: 17 residues. Germline V CDR1 and CDR2: SGDLS, YYNGEE. Trimming stripped 0 bases from V and 3 bases from J, with 18 bases between. The CDR3 nucleotides are TGTGCCAGCAGCGTAGCTGCTCACAGGGCCACCGACTATGGCTACACCTTC. This encodes CASSVAAHRATDYGYTF.

The table lists this clonotype with many counts. CDR3 in DNA: TGTGCCACCAGTGATATACAGGGGGCGAGCGGCTACACCTTC. Translation gives CATSDIQGASGYTF. This chain uses TRBV24-1 with TRBJ1-2; 9 bases line up with TRBD1. CDR1 and CDR2 (germline): KGHDR, SFDVKD. The J segment lost 8 bases and the V segment lost 3 bases, leaving 6 bases of the junction unmatched. The CDR3 length is 14 residues.

This clonotype was recorded many times. This chain joins TRBV3-1 and TRBJ2-1, with 7 bases identical to TRBD2. Looked up from germline, CDR1 is LGHDT and CDR2 is YNNKEL (reference sequence). Trimming removed 2 bases from V and 7 bases from J; junction bases left unmatched: 8. The CDR3 length is 15 residues. CDR3 loop: CASSQRSGTGNEQFF. The CDR3 bases are TGTGCCAGCAGCCAACGAAGCGGGACGGGTAATGAGCAGTTCTTC.

A few counts support this clonotype. J is TRBJ2-1 and V is TRBV6-2 or TRBV6-3; the D is unclear. CDR1 is MNHEY and CDR2 is SVGEGT in the germline V gene. The CDR3 is made up of 15 amino acids. The V end lost 4 bases, the J end lost 0 bases, and 10 bases lay between the germline ends. CDR3 nucleotides: TGTGCCAGCAGTTCCCCTCCTAGCTCCTACAATGAGCAGTTCTTC. Its translation: CASSSPPSSYNEQFF.

This clonotype was seen at least ten times. V gene TRBV4-3 combines with J gene TRBJ2-1; 9 positions match TRBD2. This CDR3 spans 16 amino acids. The J segment lost 0 bases and the V segment lost 5 bases, leaving 5 bases of the junction unmatched. Germline lookup yields CDR1 LGHNA and CDR2 YSLEER. The CDR3 is CASSSQTSGSYNEQFF. The CDR3 nucleotides read TGCGCCAGCAGCTCTCAGACTAGCGGCTCCTACAATGAGCAGTTCTTC.

In this sample, this clonotype turned up a few times. V usage is TRBV7-6 and J usage is TRBJ1-1, with D possibly TRBD1 on 5 matching bases. Germline V CDR1 and CDR2: SGHVS, FNYEAQ. This CDR3 contains 13 residues. Trimming removed 1 base from V and 7 bases from J, with 10 bases in between. The chain's CDR3 is CASSLGPGLEAFF. DNA for the CDR3: TGTGCCAGCAGCTTAGGGCCGGGGCTTGAAGCTTTCTTT.

The rearrangement joins TRBV29-1 to TRBJ1-2, with D possibly matching TRBD1 (5 bases). The CDR3 runs 14 residues. Trimming took off 6 bases at V and 7 bases at J, with 21 bases between the two ends. Germline-derived CDR1 and CDR2 are SQVTM and ANQGSEA. The DNA for the CDR3 is TGCAGCGTGCGGGATTCGCAGGGACTGGCTGGCTACACCTTC. This sequence encodes CSVRDSQGLAGYTF.

This chain connects TRBV7-2 to TRBJ2-5; a weak D match, TRBD1 (6 bases). The ends were cut back, 1 base at V and 5 bases at J, with 17 bases in the middle. CDR1 and CDR2 from the germline V gene are SGHTA and FQGNSA. The CDR3 covers 16 residues. The CDR3 is CASSLVWTEEFETQYF. The CDR3 region has the DNA TGTGCCAGCAGCTTAGTATGGACAGAGGAATTCGAGACCCAGTACTTC.

This clonotype was observed many times. The chain has TRBV6-2 or TRBV6-3 and TRBJ2-7; 9 bases are a match to TRBD1. Germline V CDR1 and CDR2: MNHEY, SVGEGT. This CDR3 region has 15 residues. J gave up 1 base and V 5 bases, and 6 bases lay outside the gene matches. The CDR3 spells CASSDTGTGSYEQYF. The CDR3 nucleotides are TGTGCCAGCAGTGACACCGGGACAGGGTCCTACGAGCAGTACTTC.

This chain uses TRBV7-8 with TRBJ2-7, with 11 bases identical to TRBD1. The CDR3 sequence is 15 residues long. The V gene end was trimmed by 4 bases and the J gene end by 3 bases; junction bases not matched to a gene: 5. CDR1 is SGHVS, CDR2 FQNEAQ, per germline. The chain's CDR3 is CASSSGTGGNYEQYF. The CDR3, as DNA: TGTGCCAGCAGCTCCGGGACAGGGGGAAACTACGAGCAGTACTTC.